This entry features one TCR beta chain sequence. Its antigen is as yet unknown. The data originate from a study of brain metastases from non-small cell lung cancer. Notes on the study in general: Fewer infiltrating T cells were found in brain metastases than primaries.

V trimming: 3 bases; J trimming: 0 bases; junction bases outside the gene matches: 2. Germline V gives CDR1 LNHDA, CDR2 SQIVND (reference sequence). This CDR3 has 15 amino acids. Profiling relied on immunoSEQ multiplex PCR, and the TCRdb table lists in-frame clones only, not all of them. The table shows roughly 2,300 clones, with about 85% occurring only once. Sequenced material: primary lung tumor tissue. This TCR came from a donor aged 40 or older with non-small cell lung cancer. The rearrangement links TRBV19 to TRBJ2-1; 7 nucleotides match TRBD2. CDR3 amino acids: CASSIGLGSYNEQFF. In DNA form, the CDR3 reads TGTGCCAGTAGTATTGGACTAGGCTCCTACAATGAGCAGTTCTTC.